The T cell receptor (beta chain) described here comes from a study of vaccination effects on CD4 cells after COVID-19. Study details: Two-dose BNT162b2 or mRNA-1273 vaccination was given to participants.

Sequenced by immunoSEQ multiplex PCR; TCRdb stores in-frame clones only, minus some. The repertoire holds tens of thousands of clones, with approximately 73% as singletons. In regard to this clone: The antigen is undetermined.

Sequencing in the ViraFEST assay came after antigen-specific CD4+ T cells had been expanded with viral peptide pools, which were used to stimulate PBMC. Following 10 days of culture, CD4+ T cells were isolated. The person had a PCR-confirmed SARS-CoV-2 infection during March to December 2020. The TCR comes from a human donor who had a prior SARS-CoV-2 infection. Sequencing was performed on CD4+ T cells from PBMCs cultured with a peptide pool, taken before COVID-19 vaccination.

The CDR3 reads CASSPRLAGFTEAFF. CDR3 DNA: TGTGCCAGCAGCCCTCGCCTGGCGGGGTTCACTGAAGCTTTCTTT. The V and J genes are TRBV4-2 and TRBJ1-1; D not resolved. This CDR3 comprises 15 residues. The germline gives CDR1 LGHNA, CDR2 YNFKEQ. The V end lost 4 bases, the J end lost 4 bases, and 16 bases lay between the germline ends.